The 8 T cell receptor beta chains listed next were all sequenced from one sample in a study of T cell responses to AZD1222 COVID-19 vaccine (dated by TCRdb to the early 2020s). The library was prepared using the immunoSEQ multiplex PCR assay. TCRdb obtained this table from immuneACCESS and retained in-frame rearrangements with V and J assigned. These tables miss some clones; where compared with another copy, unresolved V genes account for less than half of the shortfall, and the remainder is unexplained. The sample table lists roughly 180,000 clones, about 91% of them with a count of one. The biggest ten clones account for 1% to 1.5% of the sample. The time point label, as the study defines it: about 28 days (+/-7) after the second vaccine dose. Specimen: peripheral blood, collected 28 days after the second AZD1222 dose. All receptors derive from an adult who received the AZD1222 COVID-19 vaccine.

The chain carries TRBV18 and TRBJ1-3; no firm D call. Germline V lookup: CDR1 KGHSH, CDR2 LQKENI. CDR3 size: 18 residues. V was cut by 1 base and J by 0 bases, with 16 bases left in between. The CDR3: CASSPQVTNLVSGNTIYF. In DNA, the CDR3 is TGTGCCAGCTCACCACAGGTGACAAATCTGGTCTCTGGAAACACCATATATTTT.

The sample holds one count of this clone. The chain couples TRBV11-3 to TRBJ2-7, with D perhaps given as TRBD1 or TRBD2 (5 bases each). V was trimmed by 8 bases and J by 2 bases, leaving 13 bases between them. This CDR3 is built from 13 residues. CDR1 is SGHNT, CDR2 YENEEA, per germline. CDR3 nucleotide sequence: TGTGCCAGCGGCCGGGGCCTCACCTACGAGCAGTACTTC. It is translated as CASGRGLTYEQYF.

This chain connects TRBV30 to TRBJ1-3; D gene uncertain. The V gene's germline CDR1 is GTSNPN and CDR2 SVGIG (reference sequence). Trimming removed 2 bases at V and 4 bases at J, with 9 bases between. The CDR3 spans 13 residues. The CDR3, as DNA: TGTGCCTGGAGTCTCAGTGTCGGAAACACCATATATTTT. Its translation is CAWSLSVGNTIYF.

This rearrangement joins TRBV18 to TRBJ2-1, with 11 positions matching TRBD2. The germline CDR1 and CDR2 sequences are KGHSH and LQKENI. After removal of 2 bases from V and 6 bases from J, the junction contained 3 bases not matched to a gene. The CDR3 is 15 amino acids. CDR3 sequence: CASSPGSGRANEQFF. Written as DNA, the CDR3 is TGTGCCAGCTCACCAGGTAGCGGGAGGGCCAATGAGCAGTTCTTC.

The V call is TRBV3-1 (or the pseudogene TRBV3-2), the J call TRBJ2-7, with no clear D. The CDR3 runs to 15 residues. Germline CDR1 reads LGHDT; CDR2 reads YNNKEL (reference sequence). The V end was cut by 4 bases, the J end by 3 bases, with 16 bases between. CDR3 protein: CASSRTYNVLYEQYF. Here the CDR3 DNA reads TGTGCCAGCAGCCGGACCTATAACGTCCTCTACGAGCAGTACTTC.

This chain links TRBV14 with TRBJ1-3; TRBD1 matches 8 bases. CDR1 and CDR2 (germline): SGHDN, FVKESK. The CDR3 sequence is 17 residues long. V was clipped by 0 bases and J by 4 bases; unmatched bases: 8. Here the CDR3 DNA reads TGTGCCAGCAGCCAAGACCGACAGGGGACGAGGGGAAACACCATATATTTT. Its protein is CASSQDRQGTRGNTIYF.

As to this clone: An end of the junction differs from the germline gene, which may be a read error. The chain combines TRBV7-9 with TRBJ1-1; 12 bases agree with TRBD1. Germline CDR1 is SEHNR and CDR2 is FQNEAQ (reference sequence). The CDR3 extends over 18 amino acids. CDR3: CASTHPPGQGAKNSEAFF. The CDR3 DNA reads TGTGCCAGCACCCACCCACCGGGACAGGGGGCGAAGAACTCTGAAGCTTTCTTT.

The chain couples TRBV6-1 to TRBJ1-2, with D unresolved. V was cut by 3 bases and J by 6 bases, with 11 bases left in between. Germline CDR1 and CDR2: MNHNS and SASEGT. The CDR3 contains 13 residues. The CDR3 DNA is TGTGCCAGCAGTGATGCTTCTCGGGATGGCTACACCTTC. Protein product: CASSDASRDGYTF.